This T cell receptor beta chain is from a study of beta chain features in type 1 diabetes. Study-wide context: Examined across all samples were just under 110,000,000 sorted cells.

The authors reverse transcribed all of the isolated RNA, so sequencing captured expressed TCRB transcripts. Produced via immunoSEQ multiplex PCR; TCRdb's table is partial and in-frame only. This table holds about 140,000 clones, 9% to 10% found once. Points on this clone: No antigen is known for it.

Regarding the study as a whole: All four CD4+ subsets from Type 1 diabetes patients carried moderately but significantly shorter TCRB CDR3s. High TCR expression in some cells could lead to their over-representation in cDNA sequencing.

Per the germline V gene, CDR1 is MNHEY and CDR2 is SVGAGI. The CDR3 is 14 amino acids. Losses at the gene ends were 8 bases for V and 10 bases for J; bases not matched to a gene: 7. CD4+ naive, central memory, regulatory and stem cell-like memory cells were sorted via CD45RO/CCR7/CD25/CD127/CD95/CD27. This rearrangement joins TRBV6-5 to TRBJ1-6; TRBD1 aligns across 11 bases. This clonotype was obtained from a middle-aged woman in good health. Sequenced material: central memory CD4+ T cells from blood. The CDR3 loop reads CASRTGQGDSPLHF. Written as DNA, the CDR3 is TGTGCCAGCCGTACGGGACAGGGGGACTCACCCCTCCACTTT.